Below, 8 T cell receptor beta chains from the same sample are listed, as sequenced in a study of T cell repertoires in cytomegalovirus infection. A single record per CDR3 protein comes from TCRdb applying MiXCR to the reads. The sample has around 490,000 distinct CDR3 sequences, about 26% seen once. The sequencing sample was made of PBMCs. The receptors were sampled from a human donor in good health (CMV status not recorded). Some clones in this sample may be carry-over from other donors' samples.

V and J are TRBV7-6 and TRBJ1-4, with TRBD1 matching 9 bases. The germline CDR1 and CDR2 sequences are SGHVS and FNYEAQ. This CDR3 contains 15 residues. V was clipped by 1 base and J by 7 bases; unmatched bases: 4. CDR3 amino acids: CASSLVGQGPEKLFF. The DNA for the CDR3 is TGTGCCAGCAGCTTAGTTGGACAGGGGCCTGAAAAACTGTTTTTT.

Note on this clonotype: Sequence at one end of the junction differs from germline and may be a read error. The J gene is TRBJ2-7, the V gene TRBV20-1, with D possibly matching TRBD2 (8 bases). Per the germline V gene, CDR1 is DFQATT and CDR2 is SNEGSKA (reference sequence). The CDR3 runs to 17 residues. The CDR3 DNA sequence: TGTAGTGCTAGAGGAACAGGGGCCCTGACTAGCGTTTACGAGCAGTACTTC. Residues: CSARGTGALTSVYEQYF.

V and J are TRBV29-1 and TRBJ2-5; perhaps TRBD2 as D (6 bases). CDR3 length: 12 residues. The germline V and J ends were trimmed by 6 bases and 5 bases, with 13 bases remaining between them. Per germline, CDR1 SQVTM and CDR2 ANQGSEA. The CDR3 sequence: CSVGGPRETQYF. CDR3 DNA: TGCAGCGTCGGGGGACCGCGGGAGACCCAGTACTTC.

V and J are TRBV7-8 and TRBJ2-2, with 11 bases lining up with TRBD2. CDR1 SGHVS and CDR2 FQNEAQ come from the germline V gene. This CDR3 spans 21 amino acids. V lost 5 bases and J lost 7; bases outside the gene matches: 24. The CDR3 DNA follows: TGTGCCAGCAGCCCGGGACTAGCGGTTTCGTTTTTGTCCTCGGGACGCGGGGAGCTGTTTTTT. Its translation is CASSPGLAVSFLSSGRGELFF.

The table lists this clonotype with many counts. This chain links TRBV7-3 with TRBJ2-3; D may match TRBD1 or TRBD2 (5 bases each). The germline V and J ends were trimmed by 5 bases and 13 bases, with 19 bases remaining between them. The germline V gene encodes CDR1 SGHTA and CDR2 FQGTGA. The CDR3 has 13 residues. Here the CDR3 reads CASSLGVGTRKYF. The CDR3, as DNA: TGTGCCAGCAGCCTAGGGGTTGGTACTAGAAAGTATTTT.

The chain carries TRBV28 and TRBJ2-7, with D tentatively TRBD1 (5 bases). This CDR3 has 15 amino acids. The germline gives CDR1 MDHEN, CDR2 SYDVKM. Trimming removed 4 bases from V and 2 bases from J, with 15 bases in between. As DNA, the CDR3 is TGTGCCAGCAGTTCCCCAGCAGGGCGGACCTACGAGCAGTACGTC. Encoded protein: CASSSPAGRTYEQYV.

This clonotype was detected ten times or more. The chain carries TRBV7-3 and TRBJ1-1; D is unresolved. Trimming removed 2 bases at V and 7 bases at J, with 11 bases between. Germline CDR1 reads SGHTA; CDR2 reads FQGTGA. This CDR3 contains 13 residues. The DNA of the CDR3 is TGTGCCAGCAGCTTAGTCGGCGGGAATGAAGCTTTCTTT. Residues: CASSLVGGNEAFF.

This clonotype was observed at least ten times. The chain employs TRBV7-2 and TRBJ2-1; 9 bases are shared with TRBD2. Trimming removed 1 base from V and 6 bases from J; junction bases left unmatched: 7. This CDR3 comprises 16 residues. The germline V gene has CDR1 SGHTA and CDR2 FQGNSA. The CDR3 protein is CASSLEGLAGINEQFF. As DNA, the CDR3 is TGTGCCAGCAGCTTAGAGGGACTAGCCGGTATCAATGAGCAGTTCTTC.